The entry below gives a single T cell receptor beta chain sequence along with its context. What it binds is unknown. The data were taken from a study of spatial heterogeneity in lung cancer. Background on the study: Detection consistently yielded more beta chains than alpha chains.

Study findings and constraints: Counts that tracked tumor mutation counts were those of expanded intratumoral alpha and beta TCRs.

TCRdb re-called the 5' RACE reads with MiXCR, one entry per CDR3 protein. The sample includes approximately 7,600 distinct CDR3 sequences, around 18% of them seen just once. In germline, CDR1 is LGHNA, CDR2 YSLEER. V lost 0 bases, J lost 2 bases, and 14 bases lay in between. This CDR3 is built from 16 residues. The time point was: sample taken at primary tumor resection. The sequence was collected from a female donor with early-stage non-small cell lung cancer. Sequenced here: lung tumor tissue, sampled at surgery. V and J are TRBV4-3 and TRBJ2-7, with D unresolved. Here the CDR3 reads CASSQDGVDLPYEQYF. The CDR3 DNA is TGCGCCAGCAGCCAAGATGGGGTCGATTTACCCTACGAGCAGTACTTC.